Below are 19 T cell receptor beta chains sequenced from a single sample in a study of blood T cell repertoires in COVID-19. Data came from immunoSEQ multiplex PCR; TCRdb stores just in-frame clones and leaves some out. This sample has around 200,000 clones, with approximately 84% found just once. Sequencing was carried out using peripheral blood. The receptor set was obtained from a man in his forties with active or convalescent COVID-19.

The V and J genes are TRBV30 and TRBJ1-6, with 7 bases that match TRBD1. There are 13 residues in the CDR3. Germline CDR1 reads GTSNPN; CDR2 reads SVGIG (reference sequence). The V segment lost 5 bases and the J segment 7 bases; nucleotides outside the gene matches: 5. The CDR3, as DNA: TGTGCCTGGGCCGGACAGGTCAATTCACCCCTCCACTTT. Its protein is CAWAGQVNSPLHF.

The gene calls are TRBV5-1 and TRBJ2-3; no definite D call. Germline V gene data show CDR1 as SGHRS and CDR2 as YFSETQ. V was pared by 1 base and J by 0 bases, with 12 bases between. The CDR3 contains 16 residues. The CDR3 nucleotides read TGCGCCAGCAGCTTGAGACTTCCATCTAGCACAGATACGCAGTATTTT. It yields the protein CASSLRLPSSTDTQYF. The full variable domain, completed using reference TRBV5-1 and TRBJ2-3, is KAGVTQTPRYLIKTRGQQVTLSCSPISGHRSVSWYQQTPGQGLQFLFEYFSETQRNKGNFPGRFSGRQFSNSRSEMNVSTLELGDSALYLCASSLRLPSSTDTQYFGPGTRLTVL.

This chain's CDR3 is CASSQKGEFGNTIYF. The CDR3 bases are TGCGCCAGCAGCCAAAAGGGGGAATTTGGAAACACCATATATTTT. J is TRBJ1-3 and V is TRBV4-1; perhaps TRBD1 as D (6 bases). CDR3 length: 15 amino acids. Trimming cost V 2 bases and J 3 bases, with 11 bases left between them. CDR1 MGHRA and CDR2 YSYEKL come from the germline V gene.

The chain joins TRBV5-1 to TRBJ2-6, with D possibly TRBD2 on 5 matching bases. Trimming shortened V by 1 base and J by 3 bases, and 20 bases separated the two germline ends. Germline CDR1 SGHRS, CDR2 YFSETQ. The CDR3 sequence is 19 residues long. In DNA form, the CDR3 reads TGCGCCAGCAGCTTGTTGGCCGCTCTCCTGGGGAGTGGGGCCAACGTCCTGACTTTC. Protein sequence: CASSLLAALLGSGANVLTF.

The gene calls are TRBV13 and TRBJ2-7; 10 nucleotides align to TRBD2. The CDR3 runs 14 residues. The junction had 5 bases not matched to a gene; V was cut back by 4 bases and J by 5 bases. CDR1 is PRHDT and CDR2 is FYEKMQ in the germline V gene (reference sequence). In DNA form, the CDR3 reads TGTGCCAGCAGCTCGGGACTAGCGAGTCACGAGCAGTACTTC. Its protein product is CASSSGLASHEQYF.

The J gene is TRBJ2-1, the V gene TRBV9; tentatively, D is TRBD2 (7 bases). Trimming took off 3 bases at V and 5 bases at J, with 12 bases between the two ends. CDR1 and CDR2 (germline): SGDLS, YYNGEE. The CDR3 has 14 residues. As DNA, the CDR3 is TGTGCCAGCAGCGGAGGGGGGGCCCACAATGAGCAGTTCTTC. The encoded protein is CASSGGGAHNEQFF. The variable domain in full, with the rest retrieved from reference TRBV9 and TRBJ2-1, is DSGVTQTPKHLITATGQRVTLRCSPRSGDLSVYWYQQSLDQGLQFLIQYYNGEERAKGNILERFSAQQFPDLHSELNLSSLELGDSALYFCASSGGGAHNEQFFGPGTRLTVL.

This clone has just a few counts. Other nucleotide sequences from this sample produce the same CDR3. The chain is built from TRBV7-3 and TRBJ2-1; 9 bases map to TRBD2. V lost 5 bases, J lost 4 bases, and 6 bases stayed unmatched. CDR3 size: 15 residues. Germline-derived CDR1 and CDR2 are SGHTA and FQGTGA. The chain's CDR3 is CASSPLAGSYNEQFF. The CDR3 DNA follows: TGTGCCAGCAGCCCCCTAGCGGGGTCATACAATGAGCAGTTCTTC.

This chain links TRBV19 with TRBJ2-1; D unclear. This CDR3 has 14 residues. Trimming pared 3 bases from V and 3 bases from J, leaving 9 bases between. The germline V gene has CDR1 LNHDA and CDR2 SQIVND (reference sequence). The CDR3 DNA reads as TGTGCCAGTAGTATGGGCAACATCTACAATGAGCAGTTCTTC. As protein: CASSMGNIYNEQFF.

V gene TRBV2 combines with J gene TRBJ2-1, with TRBD1 matching over 8 bases. Germline V gene sequence: CDR1 SNHLY, CDR2 FYNNEI. V shed 9 bases and J 4 bases; nucleotides not matched to a gene: 5. The CDR3 contains 13 residues. CDR3 loop: CASGQGPYNEQFF. The CDR3 coding sequence is TGTGCCAGTGGACAGGGACCATACAATGAGCAGTTCTTC.

The chain uses TRBV25-1 and TRBJ2-3, with D possibly being TRBD2 (5 bases). V shed 8 bases and J shed 5 bases, with 17 bases lying between them. The CDR3 is made up of 14 amino acids. Germline loops: CDR1 MGHDK, CDR2 SYGVNS. CDR3 nucleotides: TGTGCCAGCGAAAAAACGGGGAGTGGAGATACGCAGTATTTT. The encoded protein is CASEKTGSGDTQYF.

The gene calls are TRBV28 and TRBJ1-5, with D perhaps TRBD1 (6 bases). V shed 8 bases and J shed 0 bases, with 11 bases lying between them. CDR3 length: 14 amino acids. The germline gives CDR1 MDHEN, CDR2 SYDVKM. CDR3 sequence: CASYKQGSNQPQHF. In nucleotides, the CDR3 is TGTGCCAGCTATAAACAGGGTAGCAATCAGCCCCAGCATTTT.

V is TRBV5-1 and J is TRBJ1-4; D perhaps matches TRBD1 (6 bases). The CDR3 contains 14 residues. Per the germline V gene, CDR1 is SGHRS and CDR2 is YFSETQ. The ends were cut back, 4 bases at V and 2 bases at J, with 9 bases in the middle. The CDR3 loop reads CASSPGQTNEKLFF. The CDR3 DNA sequence: TGCGCCAGCAGCCCAGGACAGACTAATGAAAAACTGTTTTTT.

This sequence joins TRBV7-9 and TRBJ1-2, with TRBD1 matching 12 bases. Germline V gene sequence: CDR1 SEHNR, CDR2 FQNEAQ (reference sequence). This CDR3 comprises 17 residues. The V segment lost 5 bases and the J segment 1 base; nucleotides outside the gene matches: 8. In DNA, the CDR3 is TGTGCCAGCAGCCCCTCGGGACAGGGGGCTGGTAACTATGGCTACACCTTC. It is translated as CASSPSGQGAGNYGYTF.

The chain uses TRBV5-1 and TRBJ2-5; 12 positions agree with TRBD2. V trimming: 4 bases; J trimming: 1 base; junction bases outside the gene matches: 5. The CDR3 has 16 residues. Germline CDR1 SGHRS, CDR2 YFSETQ. The CDR3 nucleotides are TGCGCCAGCAGCGAGAGACTAGCGGGGGTCCAAGAGACCCAGTACTTC. As protein: CASSERLAGVQETQYF.

The chain joins TRBV2 to TRBJ1-2; weak D call: TRBD1 (5 bases). V lost 1 base and J lost 0, with 9 bases in between. Germline V lookup: CDR1 SNHLY, CDR2 FYNNEI. This CDR3 is 15 amino acids long. CDR3 DNA sequence: TGTGCCAGCAGTGAAGAAGGGGAAGCTAACTATGGCTACACCTTC. Translation: CASSEEGEANYGYTF. The whole variable domain, remainder taken from reference TRBV2 and TRBJ1-2, is EPEVTQTPSHQVTQMGQEVILRCVPISNHLYFYWYRQILGQKVEFLVSFYNNEISEKSEIFDDQFSVERPDGSNFTLKIRSTKLEDSAMYFCASSEEGEANYGYTFGSGTRLTVV.

This clone occurred a few times. The CDR3 is CATPGTTGEQYF. The CDR3 nucleotides are TGTGCCACCCCCGGGACTACGGGCGAGCAGTACTTC. V usage is TRBV30 and J usage is TRBJ2-7, with 7 bases matching TRBD2. The CDR3 sequence is 12 residues long. The ends lost 8 bases at V and 6 bases at J; junction bases unmatched: 10. Per the germline V gene, CDR1 is GTSNPN and CDR2 is SVGIG (reference sequence). The whole variable domain, filled in from reference TRBV30 and TRBJ2-7, reads SQTIHQWPATLVQPVGSPLSLECTVEGTSNPNLYWYRQAAGRGLQLLFYSVGIGQISSEVPQNLSASRPQDRQFILSSKKLLLSDSGFYLCATPGTTGEQYFGPGTRLTVT.

The genes are TRBV29-1 and TRBJ1-1; no clear D gene. Germline V gene data show CDR1 as SQVTM and CDR2 as ANQGSEA. The V end was cut by 5 bases, the J end by 4 bases, with 14 bases between. The CDR3 is made up of 13 amino acids. The CDR3 loop is CSVSRPGSTEAFF. CDR3 in DNA: TGCAGCGTTTCCCGTCCAGGCAGCACTGAAGCTTTCTTT.

The chain links TRBV7-3 to TRBJ2-7; D is unresolved. Trimming pared 5 bases from V and 2 bases from J, leaving 22 bases between. The germline V gene has CDR1 SGHTA and CDR2 FQGTGA. The CDR3 is 17 amino acids. Here the CDR3 reads CASSRDPLDWQTYEQYF. The DNA for the CDR3 is TGTGCCAGCAGCCGTGACCCTCTTGACTGGCAGACCTACGAGCAGTACTTC. Full variable domain (outside the CDR3, taken from reference TRBV7-3 and TRBJ2-7): GAGVSQTPSNKVTEKGKYVELRCDPISGHTALYWYRQSLGQGPEFLIYFQGTGAADDSGLPNDRFFAVRPEGSVSTLKIQRTERGDSAVYLCASSRDPLDWQTYEQYFGPGTRLTVT.

The V gene is TRBV13, the J gene TRBJ2-2; possibly TRBD1 for D (7 bases). With 5 bases removed from V and 5 bases from J, the gap between germline ends came to 15 bases. The V gene's germline CDR1 is PRHDT and CDR2 FYEKMQ (reference sequence). The CDR3 contains 15 residues. As DNA, the CDR3 is TGTGCCAGCAGCCCCAGGGGGAGGACTACCGGGGAGCTGTTTTTT. Its protein is CASSPRGRTTGELFF.